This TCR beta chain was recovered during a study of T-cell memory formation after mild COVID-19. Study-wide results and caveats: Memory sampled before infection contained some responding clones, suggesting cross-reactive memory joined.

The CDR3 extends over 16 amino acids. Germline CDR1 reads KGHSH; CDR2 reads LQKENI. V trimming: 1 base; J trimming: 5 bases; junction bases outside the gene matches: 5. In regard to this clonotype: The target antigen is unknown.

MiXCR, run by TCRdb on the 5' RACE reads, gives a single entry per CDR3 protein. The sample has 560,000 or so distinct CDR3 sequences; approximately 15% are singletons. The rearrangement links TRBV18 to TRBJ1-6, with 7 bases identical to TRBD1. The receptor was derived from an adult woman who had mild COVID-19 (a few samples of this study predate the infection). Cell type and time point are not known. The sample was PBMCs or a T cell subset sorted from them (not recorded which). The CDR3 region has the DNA TGTGCCAGCTCACCACTTCCGGGACAGCATAATTCACCCCTCCACTTT. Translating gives CASSPLPGQHNSPLHF. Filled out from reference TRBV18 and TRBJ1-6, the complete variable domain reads NAGVMQNPRHLVRRRGQEARLRCSPMKGHSHVYWYRQLPEEGLKFMVYLQKENIIDESGMPKERFSAEFPKEGPSILRIQQVVRGDSAAYFCASSPLPGQHNSPLHFGNGTRLTVT.